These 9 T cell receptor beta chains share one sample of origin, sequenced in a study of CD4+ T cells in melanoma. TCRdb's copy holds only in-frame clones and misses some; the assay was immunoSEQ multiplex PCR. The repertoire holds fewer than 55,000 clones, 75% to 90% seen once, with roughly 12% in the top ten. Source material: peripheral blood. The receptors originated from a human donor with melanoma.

CDR3 in DNA: TGTGCCAGCAGTAGAGCGACAGGGACCATCCCCTACGAGCAGTACTTC. Its protein product is CASSRATGTIPYEQYF. V is TRBV2 and J is TRBJ2-7; 7 bases match TRBD1. Looked up from germline, CDR1 is SNHLY and CDR2 is FYNNEI. This CDR3 comprises 16 residues. V shed 5 bases, J shed 2 bases, and the junction held 12 bases outside the gene matches.

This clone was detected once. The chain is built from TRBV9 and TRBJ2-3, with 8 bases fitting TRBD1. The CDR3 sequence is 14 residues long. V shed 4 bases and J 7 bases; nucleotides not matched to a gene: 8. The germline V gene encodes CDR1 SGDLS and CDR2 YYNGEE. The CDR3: CASSPRDRPHTQYF. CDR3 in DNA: TGTGCCAGCAGCCCCCGGGACAGGCCCCATACGCAGTATTTT. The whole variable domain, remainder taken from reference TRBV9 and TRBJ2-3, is DSGVTQTPKHLITATGQRVTLRCSPRSGDLSVYWYQQSLDQGLQFLIQYYNGEERAKGNILERFSAQQFPDLHSELNLSSLELGDSALYFCASSPRDRPHTQYFGPGTRLTVL.

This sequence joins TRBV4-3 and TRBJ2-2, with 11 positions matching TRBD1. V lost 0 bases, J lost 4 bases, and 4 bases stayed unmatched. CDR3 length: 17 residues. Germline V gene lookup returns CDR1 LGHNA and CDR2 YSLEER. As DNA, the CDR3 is TGCGCCAGCAGCCAAGATGGGGGGACAGGGGGCACCGGGGAGCTGTTTTTT. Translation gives CASSQDGGTGGTGELFF.

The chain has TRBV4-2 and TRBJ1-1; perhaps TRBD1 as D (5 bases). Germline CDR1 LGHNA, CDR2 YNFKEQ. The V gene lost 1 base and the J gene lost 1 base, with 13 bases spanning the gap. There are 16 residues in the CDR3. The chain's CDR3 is CASSQGLGEGNTEAFF. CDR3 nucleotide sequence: TGTGCCAGCAGCCAAGGCTTAGGGGAGGGGAACACTGAAGCTTTCTTT.

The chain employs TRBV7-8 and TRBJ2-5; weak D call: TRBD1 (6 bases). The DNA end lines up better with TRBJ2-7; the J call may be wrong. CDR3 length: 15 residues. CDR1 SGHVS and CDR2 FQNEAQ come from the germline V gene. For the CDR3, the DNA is TGTGCCAGCAGCTTAGCGCCCGGACAGTCCTACGAGCAGTACTTC. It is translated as CASSLAPGQSYEQYF.

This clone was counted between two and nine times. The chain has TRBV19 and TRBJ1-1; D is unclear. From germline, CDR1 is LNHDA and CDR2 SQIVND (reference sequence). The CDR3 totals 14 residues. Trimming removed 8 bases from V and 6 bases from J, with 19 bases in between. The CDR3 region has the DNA TGTGCCAGTCGGCTCGATCATTCTAGGTCTGAAGCTTTCTTT. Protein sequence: CASRLDHSRSEAFF.

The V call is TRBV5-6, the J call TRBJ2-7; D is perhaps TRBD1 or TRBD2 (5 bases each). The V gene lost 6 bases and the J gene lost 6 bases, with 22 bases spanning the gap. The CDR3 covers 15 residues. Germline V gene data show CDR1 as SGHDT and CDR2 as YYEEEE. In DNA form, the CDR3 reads TGTGCCAGCACCACCATGGGGCGGACGAGGGCCGAGCAGTACTTC. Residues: CASTTMGRTRAEQYF.

The CDR3 nucleotides read TGCAGCGTTGGGGGGGTTTTCGACGAGCAGTACTTC. This sequence encodes CSVGGVFDEQYF. The rearrangement links TRBV29-1 to TRBJ2-7; D might be TRBD2 (6 bases). The ends were cut back, 4 bases at V and 5 bases at J, with 12 bases in the middle. The CDR3 is 12 amino acids. Germline V CDR1 and CDR2: SQVTM, ANQGSEA.

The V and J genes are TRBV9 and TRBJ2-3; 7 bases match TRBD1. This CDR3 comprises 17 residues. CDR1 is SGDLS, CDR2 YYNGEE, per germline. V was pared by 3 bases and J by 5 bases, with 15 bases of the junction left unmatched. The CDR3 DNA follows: TGTGCCAGCAGCGCCTACGCGTGGCAGGGGGAAAAAGATACGCAGTATTTT. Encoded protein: CASSAYAWQGEKDTQYF. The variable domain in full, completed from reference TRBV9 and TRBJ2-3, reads DSGVTQTPKHLITATGQRVTLRCSPRSGDLSVYWYQQSLDQGLQFLIQYYNGEERAKGNILERFSAQQFPDLHSELNLSSLELGDSALYFCASSAYAWQGEKDTQYFGPGTRLTVL.